This T cell receptor beta chain appears in the sequencing data of a study of CD8+ T cells in alopecia areata. Overall study findings and caveats: Greater clonality was observed in lesional scalp samples, especially alopecia totalis/universalis, versus normal scalp.

After isolation, RNA underwent reverse transcription to generate cDNA as the sequencing template. The table came from immunoSEQ multiplex PCR; TCRdb's copy has only in-frame clones and leaves some out. Of about 150,000 clones in the sample, approximately 65% were seen once. The V gene's germline CDR1 is SQVTM and CDR2 ANQGSEA. V lost 6 bases and J lost 8, with 14 bases in between. The CDR3 runs 13 residues. Treatment specified: oral pan-JAK inhibitor, 5-10 mg twice daily. This clone was counted only a few times. As yet, its antigen is unknown. The chain has TRBV29-1 and TRBJ1-6; possibly TRBD1 for D (5 bases). This specimen was CD4+ T cells sorted from blood, taken at week 4, from a patient treated with tofacitinib. The clonotype was recovered from a human donor with alopecia areata. The CDR3 reads CSVGAALDSPLHF. The CDR3 coding sequence is TGCAGCGTCGGGGCAGCTCTGGATTCACCCCTCCACTTT.